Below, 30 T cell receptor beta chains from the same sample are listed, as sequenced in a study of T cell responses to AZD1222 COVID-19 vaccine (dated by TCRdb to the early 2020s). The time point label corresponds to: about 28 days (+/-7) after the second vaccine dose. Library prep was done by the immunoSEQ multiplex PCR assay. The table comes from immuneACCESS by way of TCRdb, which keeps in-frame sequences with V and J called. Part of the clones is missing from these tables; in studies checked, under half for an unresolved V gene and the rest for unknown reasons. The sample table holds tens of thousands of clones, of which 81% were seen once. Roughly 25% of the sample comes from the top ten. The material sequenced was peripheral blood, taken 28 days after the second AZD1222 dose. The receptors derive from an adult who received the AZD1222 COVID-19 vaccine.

CDR3 nucleotide sequence: TGTGCCAGCAGTTTCACGACAGAAAATTCACCCCTCCACTTT. Translation gives CASSFTTENSPLHF. The rearrangement links TRBV27 to TRBJ1-6, with D possibly being TRBD1 (5 bases). The CDR3 totals 14 residues. The V and J ends lost 3 bases and 7 bases respectively, with 10 bases between them. Germline V gene sequence: CDR1 MNHEY, CDR2 SMNVEV (reference sequence).

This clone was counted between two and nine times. Here the CDR3 DNA reads TGCAGTGCTAGTAGTCAGGGGACGACCTACGAGCAGTACTTC. Amino acid sequence: CSASSQGTTYEQYF. V is TRBV20-1 and J is TRBJ2-7; TRBD1 might be the D (6 bases). Trimming stripped 3 bases from V and 2 bases from J, with 14 bases between. There are 14 residues in the CDR3. From germline, CDR1 is DFQATT and CDR2 SNEGSKA (reference sequence).

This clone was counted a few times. The DNA for the CDR3 is TGTGCCAGCAAAGGCTGGGGGACAGGGGACACCGGGGAGCTGTTTTTT. Translation gives CASKGWGTGDTGELFF. The V call is TRBV27, the J call TRBJ2-2; 10 bases line up with TRBD1. Germline CDR1 is MNHEY and CDR2 is SMNVEV (reference sequence). This CDR3 has 16 amino acids. V lost 7 bases, J lost 3 bases, and 8 bases stayed unmatched.

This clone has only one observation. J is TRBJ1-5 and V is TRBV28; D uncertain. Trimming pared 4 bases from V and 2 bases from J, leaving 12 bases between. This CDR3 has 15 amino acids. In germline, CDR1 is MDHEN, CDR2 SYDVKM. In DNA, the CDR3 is TGTGCCAGCAGTTCCCATGAGGGAGGCAATCAGCCCCAGCATTTT. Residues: CASSSHEGGNQPQHF.

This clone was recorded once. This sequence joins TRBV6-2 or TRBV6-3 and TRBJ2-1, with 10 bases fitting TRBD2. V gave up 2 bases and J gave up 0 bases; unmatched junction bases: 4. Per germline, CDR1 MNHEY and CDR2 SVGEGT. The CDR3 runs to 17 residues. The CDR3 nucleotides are TGTGCCAGCAGTTACCCAGCGGGAGGGAGCTCCTACAATGAGCAGTTCTTC. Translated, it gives CASSYPAGGSSYNEQFF.

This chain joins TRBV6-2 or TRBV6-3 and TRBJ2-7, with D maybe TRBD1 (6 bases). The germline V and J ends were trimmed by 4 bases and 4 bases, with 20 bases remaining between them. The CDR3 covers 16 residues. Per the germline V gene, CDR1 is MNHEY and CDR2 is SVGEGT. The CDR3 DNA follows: TGTGCCAGCAGTTCCTCCGGGATACAGGGAATTTACGAGCAGTACTTC. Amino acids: CASSSSGIQGIYEQYF.

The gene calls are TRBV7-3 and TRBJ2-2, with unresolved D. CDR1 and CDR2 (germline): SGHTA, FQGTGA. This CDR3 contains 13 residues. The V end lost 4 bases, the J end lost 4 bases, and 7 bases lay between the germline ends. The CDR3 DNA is TGTGCCAGCAGCTCGACTGGCACCGGGGAGCTGTTTTTT. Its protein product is CASSSTGTGELFF.

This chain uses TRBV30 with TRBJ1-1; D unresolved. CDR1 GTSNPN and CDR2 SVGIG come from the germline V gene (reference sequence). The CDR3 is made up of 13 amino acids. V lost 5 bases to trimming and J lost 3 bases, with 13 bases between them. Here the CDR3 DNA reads TGTGCCTGGTCCTTAGACGGTGACACTGAAGCTTTCTTT. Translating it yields CAWSLDGDTEAFF.

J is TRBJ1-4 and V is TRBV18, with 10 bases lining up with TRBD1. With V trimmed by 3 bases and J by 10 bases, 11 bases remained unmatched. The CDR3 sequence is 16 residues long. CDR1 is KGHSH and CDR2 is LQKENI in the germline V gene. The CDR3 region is CASSPDTWTGGGKLFF. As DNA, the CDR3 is TGTGCCAGCTCACCCGATACTTGGACAGGGGGAGGAAAACTGTTTTTT.

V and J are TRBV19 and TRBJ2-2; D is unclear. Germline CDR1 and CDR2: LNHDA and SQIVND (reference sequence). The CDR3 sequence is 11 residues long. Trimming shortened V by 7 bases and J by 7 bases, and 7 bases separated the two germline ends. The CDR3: CASTISGELFF. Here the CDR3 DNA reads TGTGCCAGTACCATCAGCGGGGAGCTGTTTTTT.

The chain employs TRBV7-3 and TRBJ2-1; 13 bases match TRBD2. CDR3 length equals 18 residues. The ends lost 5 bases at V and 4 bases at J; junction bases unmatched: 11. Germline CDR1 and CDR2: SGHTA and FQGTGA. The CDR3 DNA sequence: TGTGCCAGCAGCCCGAGGGGTACTAGCGGGAGGGGTTACAATGAGCAGTTCTTC. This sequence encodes CASSPRGTSGRGYNEQFF.

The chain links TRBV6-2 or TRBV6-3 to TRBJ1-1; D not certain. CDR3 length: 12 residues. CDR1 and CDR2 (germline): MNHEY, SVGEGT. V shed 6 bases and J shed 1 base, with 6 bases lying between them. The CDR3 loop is CASSAGNTEAFF. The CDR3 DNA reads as TGTGCCAGCAGCGCAGGGAACACTGAAGCTTTCTTT.

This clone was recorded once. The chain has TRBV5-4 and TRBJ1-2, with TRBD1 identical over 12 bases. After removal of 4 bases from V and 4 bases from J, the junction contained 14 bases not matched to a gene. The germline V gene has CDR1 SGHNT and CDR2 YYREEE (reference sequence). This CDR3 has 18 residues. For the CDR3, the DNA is TGTGCCAGCAGCCCCGTCCCGGGACAGGGGGCGCGGGTCTATGGCTACACCTTC. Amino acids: CASSPVPGQGARVYGYTF.

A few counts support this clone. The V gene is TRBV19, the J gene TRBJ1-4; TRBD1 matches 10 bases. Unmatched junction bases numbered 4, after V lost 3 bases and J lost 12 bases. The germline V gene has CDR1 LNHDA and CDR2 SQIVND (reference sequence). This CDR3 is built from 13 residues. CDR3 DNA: TGTGCCAGTAGTATGGGACAGGGGTTTCAACTGTTTTTT. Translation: CASSMGQGFQLFF.

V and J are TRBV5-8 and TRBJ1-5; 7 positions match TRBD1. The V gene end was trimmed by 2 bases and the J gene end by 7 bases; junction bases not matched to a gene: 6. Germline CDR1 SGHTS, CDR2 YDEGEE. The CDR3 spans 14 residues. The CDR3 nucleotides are TGTGCCAGCAGCTTATTACAGGGGAAACAGCCCCAGCATTTT. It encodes CASSLLQGKQPQHF.

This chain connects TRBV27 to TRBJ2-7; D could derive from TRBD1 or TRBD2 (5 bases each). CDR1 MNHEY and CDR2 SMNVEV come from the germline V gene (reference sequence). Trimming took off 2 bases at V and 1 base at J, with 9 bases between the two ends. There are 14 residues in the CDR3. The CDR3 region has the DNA TGTGCCAGCAGTTTAGAGGGACCTTCCTACGAGCAGTACTTC. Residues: CASSLEGPSYEQYF.

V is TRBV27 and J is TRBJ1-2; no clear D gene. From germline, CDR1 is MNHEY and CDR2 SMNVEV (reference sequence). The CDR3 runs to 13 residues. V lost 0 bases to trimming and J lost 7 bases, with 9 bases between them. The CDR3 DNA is TGTGCCAGCAGTTTATCAGGAACCTTTGGCTACACCTTC. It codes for CASSLSGTFGYTF.

The CDR3 spells CATSDMTSISYNEQFF. The CDR3 DNA is TGTGCCACCAGTGACATGACTAGCATTAGCTACAATGAGCAGTTCTTC. V and J are TRBV24-1 and TRBJ2-1; TRBD2 matches 7 bases. V gave up 4 bases and J gave up 3 bases; unmatched junction bases: 8. Germline CDR1 KGHDR, CDR2 SFDVKD. CDR3 length: 16 residues.

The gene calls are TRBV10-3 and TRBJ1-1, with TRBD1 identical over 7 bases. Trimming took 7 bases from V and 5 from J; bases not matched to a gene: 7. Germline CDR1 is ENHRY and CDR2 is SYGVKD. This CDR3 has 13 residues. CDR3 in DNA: TGTGCCATCACGCGGACAGGAGAAACTGAAGCTTTCTTT. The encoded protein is CAITRTGETEAFF.

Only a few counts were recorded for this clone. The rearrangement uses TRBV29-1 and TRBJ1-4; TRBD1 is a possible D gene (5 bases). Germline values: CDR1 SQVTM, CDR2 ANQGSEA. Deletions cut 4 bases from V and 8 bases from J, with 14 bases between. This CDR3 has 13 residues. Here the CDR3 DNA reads TGCAGCGTTGCGGGGACTCTTGGGGAAAAACTGTTTTTT. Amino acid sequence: CSVAGTLGEKLFF.

The DNA of the CDR3 is TGTGCCAGCAGCCAAAGCTTGGGTCACACCATATATTTT. As protein: CASSQSLGHTIYF. This rearrangement joins TRBV5-4 to TRBJ1-3; D remains unclear. This CDR3 region has 13 residues. The V end lost 4 bases, the J end lost 8 bases, and 13 bases lay between the germline ends. CDR1 and CDR2 from the germline V gene are SGHNT and YYREEE (reference sequence). Full variable domain (remainder filled in from reference TRBV5-4 and TRBJ1-3): ETGVTQSPTHLIKTRGQQVTLRCSSQSGHNTVSWYQQALGQGPQFIFQYYREEENGRGNFPPRFSGLQFPNYSSELNVNALELDDSALYLCASSQSLGHTIYFGEGSWLTVV.

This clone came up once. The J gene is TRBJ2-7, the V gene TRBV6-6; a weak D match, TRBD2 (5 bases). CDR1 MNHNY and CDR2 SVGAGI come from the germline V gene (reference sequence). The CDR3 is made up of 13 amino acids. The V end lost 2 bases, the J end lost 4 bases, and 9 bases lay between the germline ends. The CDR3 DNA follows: TGTGCCAGCAGTTACGGGAGTGGGTACGAGCAGTACTTC. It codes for CASSYGSGYEQYF.

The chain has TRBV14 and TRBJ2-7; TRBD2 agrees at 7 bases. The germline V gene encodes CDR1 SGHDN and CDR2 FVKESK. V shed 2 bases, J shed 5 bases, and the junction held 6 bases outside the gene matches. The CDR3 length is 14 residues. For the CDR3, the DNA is TGTGCCAGCAGCCAACCGGGACTAAAAGACGAGCAGTACTTC. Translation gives CASSQPGLKDEQYF.

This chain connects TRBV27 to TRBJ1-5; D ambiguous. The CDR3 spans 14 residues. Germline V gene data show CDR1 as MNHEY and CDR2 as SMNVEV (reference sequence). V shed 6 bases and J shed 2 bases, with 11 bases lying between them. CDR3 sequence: CASSMGVGNQPQHF. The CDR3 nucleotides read TGTGCCAGCAGCATGGGCGTGGGCAATCAGCCCCAGCATTTT.

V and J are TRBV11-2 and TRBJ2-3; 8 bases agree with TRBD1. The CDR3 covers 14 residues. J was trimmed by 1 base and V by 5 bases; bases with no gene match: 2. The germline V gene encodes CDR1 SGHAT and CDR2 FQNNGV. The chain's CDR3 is CASSLTGGTDTQYF. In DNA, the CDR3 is TGTGCCAGCAGCCTGACAGGGGGCACAGATACGCAGTATTTT.

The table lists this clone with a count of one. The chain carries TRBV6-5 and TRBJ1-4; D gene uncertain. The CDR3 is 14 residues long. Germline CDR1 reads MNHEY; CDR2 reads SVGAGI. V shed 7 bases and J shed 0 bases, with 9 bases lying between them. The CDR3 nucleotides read TGTGCCAGCACCAGAGGCACAACTAATGAAAAACTGTTTTTT. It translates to CASTRGTTNEKLFF.

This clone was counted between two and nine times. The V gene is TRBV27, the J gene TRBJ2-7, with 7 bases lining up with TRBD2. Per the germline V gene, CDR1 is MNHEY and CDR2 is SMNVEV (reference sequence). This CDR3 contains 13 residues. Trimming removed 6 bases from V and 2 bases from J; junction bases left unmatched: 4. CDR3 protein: CASSGLGAYEQYF. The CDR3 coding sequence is TGTGCCAGCAGCGGACTAGGGGCCTACGAGCAGTACTTC.

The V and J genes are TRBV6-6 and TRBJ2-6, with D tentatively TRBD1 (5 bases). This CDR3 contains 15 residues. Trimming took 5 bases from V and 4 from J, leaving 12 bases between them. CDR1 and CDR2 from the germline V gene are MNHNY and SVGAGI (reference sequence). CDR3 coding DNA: TGTGCCAGCAGTGCGCAGGGTGCGGGGGCCAACGTCCTGACTTTC. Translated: CASSAQGAGANVLTF.

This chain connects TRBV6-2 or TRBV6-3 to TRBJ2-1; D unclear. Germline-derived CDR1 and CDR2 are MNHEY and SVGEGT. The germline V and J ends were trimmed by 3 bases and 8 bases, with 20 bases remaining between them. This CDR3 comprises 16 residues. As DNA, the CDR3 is TGTGCCAGCAGTTATCTAAATCGACTCCTCCGCCATGAGCAGTTCTTC. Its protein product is CASSYLNRLLRHEQFF.

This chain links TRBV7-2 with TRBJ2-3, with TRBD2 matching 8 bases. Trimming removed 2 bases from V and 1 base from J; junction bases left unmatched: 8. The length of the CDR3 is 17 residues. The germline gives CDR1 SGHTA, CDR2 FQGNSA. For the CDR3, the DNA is TGTGCCAGCAGCTTACCACCCTGGCGGGAGGGCACAGATACGCAGTATTTT. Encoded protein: CASSLPPWREGTDTQYF.